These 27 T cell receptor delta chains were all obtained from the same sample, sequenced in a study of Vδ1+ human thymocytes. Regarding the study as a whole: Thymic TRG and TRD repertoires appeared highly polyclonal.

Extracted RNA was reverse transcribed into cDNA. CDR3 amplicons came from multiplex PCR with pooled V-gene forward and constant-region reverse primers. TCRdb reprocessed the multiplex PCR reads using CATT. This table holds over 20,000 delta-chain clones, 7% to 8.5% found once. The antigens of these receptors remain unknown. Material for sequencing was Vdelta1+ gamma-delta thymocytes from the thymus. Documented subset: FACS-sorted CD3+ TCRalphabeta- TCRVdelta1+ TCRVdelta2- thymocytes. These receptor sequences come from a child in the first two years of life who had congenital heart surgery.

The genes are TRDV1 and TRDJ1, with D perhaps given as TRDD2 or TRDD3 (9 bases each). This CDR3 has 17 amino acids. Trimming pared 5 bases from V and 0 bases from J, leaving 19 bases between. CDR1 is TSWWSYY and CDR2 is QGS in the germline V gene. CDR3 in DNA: TGTGCTCTTGGGCATCCTTCCTACTGGGGGAACACCGATAAACTCATCTTT. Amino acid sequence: CALGHPSYWGNTDKLIF.

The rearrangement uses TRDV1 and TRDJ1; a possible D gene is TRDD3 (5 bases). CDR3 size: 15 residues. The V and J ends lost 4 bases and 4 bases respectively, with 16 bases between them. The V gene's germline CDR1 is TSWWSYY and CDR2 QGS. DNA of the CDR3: TGTGCTCTTGGGGCCCGGGACCATACGAACGATAAACTCATCTTT. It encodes CALGARDHTNDKLIF.

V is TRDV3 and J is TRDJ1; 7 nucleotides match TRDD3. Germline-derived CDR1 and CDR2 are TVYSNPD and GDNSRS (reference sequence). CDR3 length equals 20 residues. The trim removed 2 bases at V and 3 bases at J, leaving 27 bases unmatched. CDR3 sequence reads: CAFYVWNASPGIWTSDKLIF. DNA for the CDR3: TGTGCCTTTTATGTGTGGAACGCAAGTCCGGGGATATGGACCTCCGATAAACTCATCTTT.

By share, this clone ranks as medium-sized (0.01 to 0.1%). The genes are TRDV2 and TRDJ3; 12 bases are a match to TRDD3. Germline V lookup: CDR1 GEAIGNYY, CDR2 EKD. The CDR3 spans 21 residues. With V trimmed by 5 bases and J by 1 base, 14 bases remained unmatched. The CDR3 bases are TGTGCCTGTGTCCCCCCTTATACTGGGGGATACTGGTCCTGGGACACCCGACAGATGTTTTTC. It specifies CACVPPYTGGYWSWDTRQMFF.

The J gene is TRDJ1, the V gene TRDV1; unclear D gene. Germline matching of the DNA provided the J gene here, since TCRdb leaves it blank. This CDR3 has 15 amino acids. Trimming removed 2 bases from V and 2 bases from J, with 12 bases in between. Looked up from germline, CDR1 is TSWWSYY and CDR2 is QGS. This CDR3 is CALGEIAMRTDKLIF. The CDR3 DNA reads TGTGCTCTTGGGGAAATAGCGATGAGAACCGATAAACTCATCTTT.

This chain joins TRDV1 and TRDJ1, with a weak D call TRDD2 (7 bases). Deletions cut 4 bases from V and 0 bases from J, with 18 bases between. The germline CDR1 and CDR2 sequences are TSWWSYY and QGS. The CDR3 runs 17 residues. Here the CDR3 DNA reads TGTGCTCTTGGGGGAAGGCCTTCCTGGGGTTACACCGATAAACTCATCTTT. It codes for CALGGRPSWGYTDKLIF.

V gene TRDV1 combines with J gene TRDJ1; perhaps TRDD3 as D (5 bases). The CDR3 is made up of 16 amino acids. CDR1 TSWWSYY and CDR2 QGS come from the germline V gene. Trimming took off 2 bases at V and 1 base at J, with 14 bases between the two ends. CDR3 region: CALGEFIEWGTDKLIF. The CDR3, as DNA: TGTGCTCTTGGGGAATTTATCGAGTGGGGCACCGATAAACTCATCTTT.

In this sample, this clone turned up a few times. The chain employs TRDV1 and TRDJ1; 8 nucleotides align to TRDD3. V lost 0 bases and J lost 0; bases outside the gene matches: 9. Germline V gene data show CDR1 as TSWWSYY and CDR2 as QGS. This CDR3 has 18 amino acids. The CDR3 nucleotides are TGTGCTCTTGGGGAACTGGGGGATATCCATAAGTACACCGATAAACTCATCTTT. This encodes CALGELGDIHKYTDKLIF.

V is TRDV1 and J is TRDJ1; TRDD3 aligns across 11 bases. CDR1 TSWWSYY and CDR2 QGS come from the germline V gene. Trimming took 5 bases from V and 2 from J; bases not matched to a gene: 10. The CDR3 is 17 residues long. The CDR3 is CALGNILGDMTTDKLIF. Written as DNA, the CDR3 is TGTGCTCTTGGGAACATACTGGGGGATATGACAACCGATAAACTCATCTTT.

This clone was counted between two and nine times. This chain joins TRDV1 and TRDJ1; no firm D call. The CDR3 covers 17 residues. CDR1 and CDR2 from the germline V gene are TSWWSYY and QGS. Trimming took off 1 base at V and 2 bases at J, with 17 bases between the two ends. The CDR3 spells CALGEREEPRGTDKLIF. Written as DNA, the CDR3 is TGTGCTCTTGGGGAACGCGAGGAGCCACGCGGGACCGATAAACTCATCTTT.

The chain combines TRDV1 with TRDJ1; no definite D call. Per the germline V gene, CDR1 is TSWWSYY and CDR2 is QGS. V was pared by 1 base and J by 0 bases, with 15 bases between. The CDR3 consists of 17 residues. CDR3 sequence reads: CALGERPSTSYTDKLIF. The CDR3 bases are TGTGCTCTTGGGGAACGTCCCTCCACCTCGTACACCGATAAACTCATCTTT.

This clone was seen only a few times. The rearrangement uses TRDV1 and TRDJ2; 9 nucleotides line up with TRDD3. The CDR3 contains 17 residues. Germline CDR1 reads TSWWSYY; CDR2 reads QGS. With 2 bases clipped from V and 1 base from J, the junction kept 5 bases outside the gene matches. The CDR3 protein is CALGESVLGDLTAQLFF. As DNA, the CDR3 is TGTGCTCTTGGGGAATCCGTACTGGGGGATTTGACAGCACAACTCTTCTTT.

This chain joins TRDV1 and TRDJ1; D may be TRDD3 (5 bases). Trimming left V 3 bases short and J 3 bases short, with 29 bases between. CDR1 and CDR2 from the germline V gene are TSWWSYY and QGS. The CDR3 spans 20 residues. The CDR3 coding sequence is TGTGCTCTTGGGGACCCAATCCTCCTCGGTGCGGGGACCCGGCCCGATAAACTCATCTTT. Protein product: CALGDPILLGAGTRPDKLIF.

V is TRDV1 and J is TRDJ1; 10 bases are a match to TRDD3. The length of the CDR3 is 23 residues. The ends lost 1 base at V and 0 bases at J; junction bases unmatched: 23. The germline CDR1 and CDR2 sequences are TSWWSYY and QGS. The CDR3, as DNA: TGTGCTCTTGGGGAACAATCCCCGTTTGGTCCTGGGGGATATAGCCCGTACACCGATAAACTCATCTTT. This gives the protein CALGEQSPFGPGGYSPYTDKLIF.

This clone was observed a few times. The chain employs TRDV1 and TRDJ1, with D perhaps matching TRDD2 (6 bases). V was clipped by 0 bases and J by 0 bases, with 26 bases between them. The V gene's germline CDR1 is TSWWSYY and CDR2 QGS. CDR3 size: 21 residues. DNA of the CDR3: TGTGCTCTTGGGGAACTAGGTCCTACGTGCGGGTCTCACCTGTACACCGATAAACTCATCTTT. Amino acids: CALGELGPTCGSHLYTDKLIF.

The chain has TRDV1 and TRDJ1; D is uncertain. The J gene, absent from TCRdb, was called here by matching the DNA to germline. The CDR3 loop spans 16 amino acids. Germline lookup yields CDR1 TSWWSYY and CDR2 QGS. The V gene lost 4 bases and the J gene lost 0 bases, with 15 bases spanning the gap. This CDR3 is CALGVLRGIYTDKLIF. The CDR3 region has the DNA TGTGCTCTTGGGGTTCTACGAGGTATATACACCGATAAACTCATCTTT.

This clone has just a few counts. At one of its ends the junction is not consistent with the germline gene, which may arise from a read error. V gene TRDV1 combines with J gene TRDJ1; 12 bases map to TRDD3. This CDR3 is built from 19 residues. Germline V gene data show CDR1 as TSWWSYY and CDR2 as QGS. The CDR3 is CALGESVASTGGYTDKLIF. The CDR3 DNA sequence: TGTGCTCTTGGGGAATCGGTCGCCAGTACTGGGGGATACACCGATAAACTCATCTTC.

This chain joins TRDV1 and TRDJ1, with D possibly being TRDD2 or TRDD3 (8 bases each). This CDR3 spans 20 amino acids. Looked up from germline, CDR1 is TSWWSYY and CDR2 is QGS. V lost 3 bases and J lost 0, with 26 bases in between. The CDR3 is CALGDTHFLRVLGDTDKLIF. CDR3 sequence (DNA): TGTGCTCTTGGGGACACCCACTTCCTACGGGTACTGGGGGACACCGATAAACTCATCTTT.

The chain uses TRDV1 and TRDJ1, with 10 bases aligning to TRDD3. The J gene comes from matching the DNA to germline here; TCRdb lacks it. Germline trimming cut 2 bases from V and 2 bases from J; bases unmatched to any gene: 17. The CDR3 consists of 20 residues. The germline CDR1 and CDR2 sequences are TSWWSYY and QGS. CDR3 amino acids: CALGETMEMLGDIATDKLIF. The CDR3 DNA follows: TGTGCTCTTGGGGAAACTATGGAGATGCTGGGGGATATTGCGACCGATAAACTCATCTTT.

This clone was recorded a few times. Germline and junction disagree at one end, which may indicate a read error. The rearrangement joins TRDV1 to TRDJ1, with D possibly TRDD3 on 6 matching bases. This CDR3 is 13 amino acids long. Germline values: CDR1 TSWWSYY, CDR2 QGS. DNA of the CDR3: TGTGCTCTGTCGGGGGAGTACACCGATAACCTCATCTTT. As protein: CALSGEYTDNLIF.

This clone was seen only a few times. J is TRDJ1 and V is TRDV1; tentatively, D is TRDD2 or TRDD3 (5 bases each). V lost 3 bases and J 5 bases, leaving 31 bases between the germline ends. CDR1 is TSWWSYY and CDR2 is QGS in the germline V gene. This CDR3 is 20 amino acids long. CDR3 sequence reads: CALGDQTLPRSYWTADKLIF. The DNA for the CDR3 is TGTGCTCTTGGGGATCAAACTCTTCCACGATCGTACTGGACCGCTGATAAACTCATCTTT.

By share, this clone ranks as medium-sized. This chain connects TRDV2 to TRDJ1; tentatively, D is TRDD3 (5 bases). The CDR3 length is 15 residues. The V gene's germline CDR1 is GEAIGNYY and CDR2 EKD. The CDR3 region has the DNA TGTGCGGCCCGTAGTACTGGCCTTTACACCGATAAACTCATCTTT. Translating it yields CAARSTGLYTDKLIF.

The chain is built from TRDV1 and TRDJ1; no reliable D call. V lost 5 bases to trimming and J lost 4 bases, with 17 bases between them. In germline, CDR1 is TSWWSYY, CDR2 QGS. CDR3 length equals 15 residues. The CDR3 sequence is CALGTPKVSHDKLIF. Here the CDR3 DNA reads TGTGCTCTTGGGACACCTAAGGTCTCCCACGATAAACTCATCTTT.

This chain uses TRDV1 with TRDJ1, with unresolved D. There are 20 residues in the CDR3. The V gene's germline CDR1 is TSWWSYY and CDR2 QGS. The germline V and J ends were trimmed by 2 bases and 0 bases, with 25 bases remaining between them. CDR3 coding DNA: TGTGCTCTTGGGGAATGTAACCGATTCCCTTGTGCGGGTTACACCGATAAACTCATCTTT. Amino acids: CALGECNRFPCAGYTDKLIF.

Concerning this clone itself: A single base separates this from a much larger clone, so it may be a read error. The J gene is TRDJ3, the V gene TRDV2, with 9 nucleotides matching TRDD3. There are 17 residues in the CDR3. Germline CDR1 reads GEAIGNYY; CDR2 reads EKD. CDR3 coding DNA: TGTGCCTGTGACTACTGGGGGAGCTCCTGGGACGCCCGACAGATGTTTTTC. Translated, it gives CACDYWGSSWDARQMFF.

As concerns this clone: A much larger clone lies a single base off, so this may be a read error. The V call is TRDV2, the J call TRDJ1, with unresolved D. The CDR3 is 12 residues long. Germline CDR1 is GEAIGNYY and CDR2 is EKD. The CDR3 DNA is TGTGCCTGTGATCAGCGCACCGGTAAACTCATCTTT. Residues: CACDQRTGKLIF.

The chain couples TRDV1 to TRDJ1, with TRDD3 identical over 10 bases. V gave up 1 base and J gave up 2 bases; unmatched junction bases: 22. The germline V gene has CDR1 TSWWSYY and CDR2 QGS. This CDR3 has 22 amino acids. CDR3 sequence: CALGERDAFRTYWGIYTDKLIF. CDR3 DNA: TGTGCTCTTGGGGAACGGGACGCCTTCCGAACGTACTGGGGGATCTATACCGATAAACTCATCTTT.